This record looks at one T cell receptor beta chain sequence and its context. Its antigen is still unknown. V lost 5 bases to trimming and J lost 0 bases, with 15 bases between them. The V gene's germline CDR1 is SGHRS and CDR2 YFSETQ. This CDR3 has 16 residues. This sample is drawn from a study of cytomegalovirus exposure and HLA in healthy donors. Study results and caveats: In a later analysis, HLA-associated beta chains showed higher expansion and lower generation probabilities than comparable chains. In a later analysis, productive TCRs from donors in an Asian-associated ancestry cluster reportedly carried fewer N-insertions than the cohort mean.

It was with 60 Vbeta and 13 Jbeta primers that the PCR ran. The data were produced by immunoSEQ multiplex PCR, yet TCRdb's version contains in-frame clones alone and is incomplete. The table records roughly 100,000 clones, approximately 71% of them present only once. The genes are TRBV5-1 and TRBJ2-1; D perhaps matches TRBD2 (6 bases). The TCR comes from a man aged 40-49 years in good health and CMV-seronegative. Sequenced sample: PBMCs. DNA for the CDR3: TGCGCCAGCAGGACCTCCTCGGGGGTCTCCTACAATGAGCAGTTCTTC. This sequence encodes CASRTSSGVSYNEQFF.